The 30 T cell receptor beta chains presented below share a single source sample, sequenced in a study of cytomegalovirus exposure and HLA in healthy donors. Use of 60 Vbeta and 13 Jbeta primers characterized the PCR. Here immunoSEQ multiplex PCR was the method, and the copy in TCRdb shows in-frame clones only, minus some. The data contain about 120,000 clones, roughly 84% of them singletons. Sequenced sample: PBMCs. The origin of the receptors is a man younger than 40 in good health and CMV-seropositive.

The chain is built from TRBV5-6 and TRBJ1-6; D ambiguous. Germline assignment: CDR1 SGHDT and CDR2 YYEEEE. This CDR3 is built from 17 residues. V dropped 0 bases and J dropped 8 bases, with 18 bases sitting between them. The CDR3 DNA reads TGTGCCAGCAGCTTGGTGTCTCGGGGAACGACGTATTCACCCCTCCACTTT. The encoded protein is CASSLVSRGTTYSPLHF.

The chain recombines TRBV5-1 with TRBJ2-5, with 7 positions matching TRBD2. The germline V gene encodes CDR1 SGHRS and CDR2 YFSETQ. The CDR3 spans 15 residues. V lost 2 bases and J lost 5; bases outside the gene matches: 9. CDR3 protein: CASSLAGMGGETQYF. The CDR3 DNA is TGCGCCAGCAGCTTAGCTGGAATGGGAGGGGAGACCCAGTACTTC.

The chain carries TRBV15 and TRBJ1-4; 10 nucleotides align to TRBD1. Losses at the gene ends were 0 bases for V and 5 bases for J; bases not matched to a gene: 3. Germline CDR1 is LNHNV and CDR2 is YYDKDF (reference sequence). The CDR3 has 16 residues. The DNA for the CDR3 is TGTGCCACCAGCAGAGATTTGACAGGGGGCAATGAAAAACTGTTTTTT. The encoded protein is CATSRDLTGGNEKLFF.

This chain joins TRBV6-1 and TRBJ1-3; TRBD1 might be the D (6 bases). The CDR3 loop spans 13 amino acids. V was cut by 4 bases and J by 9 bases, with 13 bases left in between. Germline values: CDR1 MNHNS, CDR2 SASEGT. The CDR3 region is CASSVGGEATIYF. The DNA of the CDR3 is TGTGCCAGCAGTGTAGGGGGAGAGGCCACCATATATTTT.

The genes are TRBV7-6 and TRBJ2-5, with 12 positions matching TRBD2. The J call may be in error: the DNA end matches TRBJ2-7 better. CDR1 and CDR2 (germline): SGHVS, FNYEAQ. This CDR3 comprises 16 residues. The CDR3 coding sequence is TGTGCCAGCAGCCCGTGGACTAGCGGGGAGTCCTACGAGCAGTACTTC. It translates to CASSPWTSGESYEQYF.

This chain joins TRBV9 and TRBJ2-3, with 7 bases fitting TRBD1. Per germline, CDR1 SGDLS and CDR2 YYNGEE. This CDR3 comprises 16 residues. Trimming took 4 bases from V and 0 from J; bases not matched to a gene: 8. This CDR3 is CASSPGTVGSTDTQYF. The CDR3 bases are TGTGCCAGCAGCCCCGGGACAGTGGGGAGCACAGATACGCAGTATTTT. Complete variable domain (other parts from reference TRBV9 and TRBJ2-3): DSGVTQTPKHLITATGQRVTLRCSPRSGDLSVYWYQQSLDQGLQFLIQYYNGEERAKGNILERFSAQQFPDLHSELNLSSLELGDSALYFCASSPGTVGSTDTQYFGPGTRLTVL.

This chain connects TRBV4-2 to TRBJ2-6; 8 bases line up with TRBD1. This CDR3 is built from 17 residues. V trimming: 1 base; J trimming: 0 bases; junction bases outside the gene matches: 2. Per the germline V gene, CDR1 is LGHNA and CDR2 is YNFKEQ. CDR3 nucleotides: TGTGCCAGCAGCCAAGCCCAGGGGGCCTCTGGGGCCAACGTCCTGACTTTC. Protein: CASSQAQGASGANVLTF.

The rearrangement links TRBV19 to TRBJ2-2; 8 bases match TRBD2. CDR3 length equals 15 residues. The J segment lost 5 bases and the V segment lost 2 bases, leaving 4 bases of the junction unmatched. CDR1 and CDR2 from the germline V gene are LNHDA and SQIVND (reference sequence). The chain's CDR3 is CASSIFRGGTGELFF. For the CDR3, the DNA is TGTGCCAGTAGTATATTCCGGGGGGGGACCGGGGAGCTGTTTTTT.

The rearrangement links TRBV2 to TRBJ1-1; possibly TRBD1 for D (6 bases). V was clipped by 8 bases and J by 1 base, with 14 bases between them. This CDR3 has 14 residues. CDR1 is SNHLY, CDR2 FYNNEI, per germline. CDR3 sequence (DNA): TGTGCCAGCGGAGCCCGGACAGCGAACACTGAAGCTTTCTTT. It translates to CASGARTANTEAFF.

This clone was seen a single time. An end of the junction differs from the germline gene, which may be a read error. J is TRBJ1-2 and V is TRBV13, with D maybe TRBD1 (5 bases). The CDR3 covers 12 residues. CDR1 is PRHDT and CDR2 is FYEKMQ in the germline V gene (reference sequence). CDR3 residues: CAGSLGPRRGTF. CDR3 bases: TGTGCCGGCAGCTTAGGCCCTCGAAGGGGCACCTTC.

The V call is TRBV9, the J call TRBJ2-2; 11 positions agree with TRBD2. Germline V gene sequence: CDR1 SGDLS, CDR2 YYNGEE. V was clipped by 0 bases and J by 3 bases; unmatched bases: 4. This CDR3 comprises 17 residues. CDR3 DNA sequence: TGTGCCAGCAGCGTAGGGGGACTAGCGGATTACACCGGGGAGCTGTTTTTT. It encodes CASSVGGLADYTGELFF. Together with reference TRBV9 and TRBJ2-2, the CDR3 gives the full variable domain: DSGVTQTPKHLITATGQRVTLRCSPRSGDLSVYWYQQSLDQGLQFLIQYYNGEERAKGNILERFSAQQFPDLHSELNLSSLELGDSALYFCASSVGGLADYTGELFFGEGSRLTVL.

The CDR3 loop is CASSGPGLAYEQYF. CDR3 DNA sequence: TGTGCCAGCAGCGGACCGGGACTAGCGTACGAGCAGTACTTC. The rearrangement joins TRBV13 to TRBJ2-5, with 10 bases aligning to TRBD2. The better agreement between TRBJ2-7 and the DNA end casts doubt on the J call. The germline gives CDR1 PRHDT, CDR2 FYEKMQ (reference sequence). This CDR3 is built from 14 residues.

The chain joins TRBV11-2 to TRBJ2-7; TRBD2 agrees at 12 bases. V was pared by 0 bases and J by 2 bases, with 11 bases of the junction left unmatched. CDR3 length: 19 residues. Germline lookup yields CDR1 SGHAT and CDR2 FQNNGV. CDR3 sequence (DNA): TGTGCCAGCAGCTTAGATTCTCCACTAGCGGGGGGATCTCCCTACGAGCAGTACTTC. Translated: CASSLDSPLAGGSPYEQYF.

The genes are TRBV25-1 and TRBJ1-1; the D gene is possibly TRBD1 (6 bases). The germline gives CDR1 MGHDK, CDR2 SYGVNS. The V end was cut by 2 bases, the J end by 8 bases, with 21 bases between. The CDR3 has 16 amino acids. The CDR3 DNA reads as TGTGCCAGCAGTGAAGCCCTTCAGTTGGGACATTCCGAAGCTTTCTTT. It yields the protein CASSEALQLGHSEAFF.

V and J are TRBV19 and TRBJ1-5, with 7 bases lining up with TRBD1. Germline CDR1 LNHDA, CDR2 SQIVND (reference sequence). V lost 6 bases and J lost 3; bases outside the gene matches: 2. The length of the CDR3 is 13 residues. The CDR3 DNA reads TGTGCCAGTAGGGGACAGAACAATCAGCCCCAGCATTTT. Translated, it gives CASRGQNNQPQHF.

The chain combines TRBV23-1 with TRBJ1-2; perhaps TRBD1 as D (5 bases). TRBV23-1 is classed as an ORF, of uncertain function. The CDR3 covers 13 residues. Trimming removed 2 bases from V and 4 bases from J, with 8 bases in between. The CDR3 nucleotides read TGCGCCAGCAGTCAAGCAGGGCTCTATGGCTACACCTTC. Residues: CASSQAGLYGYTF.

The CDR3 loop reads CASSPTTTTTGQYF. The DNA for the CDR3 is TGTGCCAGCAGCCCGACTACTACTACTACGGGCCAGTACTTC. The gene calls are TRBV2 and TRBJ2-7, with a possible D match to TRBD2 (5 bases). The germline gives CDR1 SNHLY, CDR2 FYNNEI. V lost 6 bases and J lost 10, with 22 bases in between. The CDR3 sequence is 14 residues long.

This clone turned up a few times. The chain is built from TRBV6-5 and TRBJ2-7, with D perhaps matching TRBD1 (7 bases). The CDR3 is 14 amino acids. V shed 6 bases and J shed 6 bases, with 18 bases lying between them. Per the germline V gene, CDR1 is MNHEY and CDR2 is SVGAGI. For the CDR3, the DNA is TGTGCCAGCAGCCGACAGGGAGGTCTCGGCGAGCAGTACTTC. This translates into CASSRQGGLGEQYF.

This sequence joins TRBV19 and TRBJ1-2; D is possibly TRBD1 (5 bases). V lost 5 bases, J lost 6 bases, and 13 bases lay in between. Germline V lookup: CDR1 LNHDA, CDR2 SQIVND (reference sequence). CDR3 length: 13 residues. CDR3 nucleotide sequence: TGTGCCAGTAGTCCTACTCAGGGAAATGGCTACACCTTC. This encodes CASSPTQGNGYTF.

This sequence joins TRBV7-3 and TRBJ2-2; 8 bases fit TRBD2. The CDR3 is 16 residues long. Germline trimming cut 5 bases from V and 6 bases from J; bases unmatched to any gene: 11. CDR1 SGHTA and CDR2 FQGTGA come from the germline V gene. This chain's CDR3 is CASSATGTRAAGELFF. The CDR3 coding sequence is TGTGCCAGCAGCGCTACCGGGACTAGAGCGGCCGGGGAGCTGTTTTTT.

The chain combines TRBV5-4 with TRBJ2-5; 14 bases are shared with TRBD2. Trimming removed 4 bases from V and 2 bases from J; junction bases left unmatched: 4. Germline CDR1 reads SGHNT; CDR2 reads YYREEE (reference sequence). The CDR3 runs 16 residues. CDR3 loop: CASSLGLAGAQETQYF. The CDR3 DNA follows: TGTGCCAGCAGCCTGGGACTAGCGGGGGCGCAAGAGACCCAGTACTTC.

Many counts were recorded for this clone. This chain links TRBV7-6 with TRBJ1-1; no reliable D call. The CDR3 runs 13 residues. Looked up from germline, CDR1 is SGHVS and CDR2 is FNYEAQ. Trimming stripped 4 bases from V and 4 bases from J, with 10 bases between. CDR3 in DNA: TGTGCCAGCAGCTCCGAAGTTAGCACTGAAGCTTTCTTT. It encodes CASSSEVSTEAFF.

The chain recombines TRBV6-5 with TRBJ1-1; 7 positions match TRBD1. The CDR3 has 14 residues. The germline V gene encodes CDR1 MNHEY and CDR2 SVGAGI. Trimming took 8 bases from V and 2 from J; bases not matched to a gene: 8. CDR3 sequence: CASRRQGANTEAFF. DNA for the CDR3: TGTGCCAGCCGTAGACAGGGAGCTAACACTGAAGCTTTCTTT.

The rearrangement uses TRBV11-2 and TRBJ1-1; D remains ambiguous. Trimming removed 5 bases at V and 5 bases at J, with 18 bases between. The CDR3 is 15 amino acids. The germline gives CDR1 SGHAT, CDR2 FQNNGV. CDR3 loop: CASSPSSLAITEAFF. Written as DNA, the CDR3 is TGTGCCAGCAGCCCTTCAAGTCTGGCAATAACTGAAGCTTTCTTT. The variable domain in full, completed from reference TRBV11-2 and TRBJ1-1, reads EAGVAQSPRYKIIEKRQSVAFWCNPISGHATLYWYQQILGQGPKLLIQFQNNGVVDDSQLPKDRFSAERLKGVDSTLKIQPAKLEDSAVYLCASSPSSLAITEAFFGQGTRLTVV.

This sequence joins TRBV7-9 and TRBJ1-3; a possible D gene is TRBD1 (6 bases). V lost 5 bases to trimming and J lost 4 bases, with 18 bases between them. Looked up from germline, CDR1 is SEHNR and CDR2 is FQNEAQ (reference sequence). This CDR3 comprises 16 residues. CDR3 in DNA: TGTGCCAGCAGCATACCACAGGGTTCGGGGGGAAACACCATATATTTT. Translating gives CASSIPQGSGGNTIYF.

The CDR3 coding sequence is TGTGCCTTCCAGGGGGCGAGAGGATACGAGCAGTACTTC. Its translation is CAFQGARGYEQYF. The chain is built from TRBV30 and TRBJ2-7; 8 nucleotides agree with TRBD1. Germline-derived CDR1 and CDR2 are GTSNPN and SVGIG (reference sequence). The CDR3 sequence is 13 residues long. V trimming: 7 bases; J trimming: 4 bases; junction bases outside the gene matches: 9.

The chain links TRBV5-4 to TRBJ2-2; TRBD2 aligns across 9 bases. The CDR3 runs 16 residues. V was clipped by 3 bases and J by 1 base; unmatched bases: 4. Per germline, CDR1 SGHNT and CDR2 YYREEE (reference sequence). As DNA, the CDR3 is TGTGCCAGCAGCTCCGCGACTAGCGGGAACACCGGGGAGCTGTTTTTT. Encoded protein: CASSSATSGNTGELFF.

This chain links TRBV27 with TRBJ1-3; D is unclear. The CDR3 sequence is 14 residues long. CDR1 and CDR2 from the germline V gene are MNHEY and SMNVEV (reference sequence). The V and J ends lost 6 bases and 4 bases respectively, with 13 bases between them. CDR3 amino acids: CASSPNGWGNTIYF. The CDR3, as DNA: TGTGCCAGCAGCCCGAACGGGTGGGGAAACACCATATATTTT.

This sequence joins TRBV5-1 and TRBJ1-2, with TRBD1 identical over 9 bases. Germline CDR1 reads SGHRS; CDR2 reads YFSETQ. CDR3 size: 13 residues. V dropped 4 bases and J dropped 7; count of bases not matched to a gene: 5. CDR3 sequence: CASSLGQGSGYTF. DNA of the CDR3: TGCGCCAGCAGCCTGGGACAGGGAAGTGGCTACACCTTC.

The chain joins TRBV11-3 to TRBJ1-1; 8 bases are shared with TRBD1. Per germline, CDR1 SGHNT and CDR2 YENEEA. The ends lost 6 bases at V and 0 bases at J; junction bases unmatched: 6. The CDR3 has 15 residues. The CDR3 nucleotides read TGTGCCAGCAGTCCACGGACAGGGATGAACACTGAAGCTTTCTTT. Protein product: CASSPRTGMNTEAFF.